This T cell receptor (beta chain) was captured in a study of blood T cell repertoires in COVID-19. This table comes from immunoSEQ multiplex PCR, and its TCRdb copy is limited to in-frame clones, with some not included. The sample carries under 150,000 clones, roughly 82% recorded once. This CDR3 has 15 residues. The ends lost 1 base at V and 7 bases at J; junction bases unmatched: 4. The V gene's germline CDR1 is SEHNR and CDR2 FQNEAQ (reference sequence). The sequencing sample was made of peripheral blood. V usage is TRBV7-9 and J usage is TRBJ1-6; 7 bases agree with TRBD1. This receptor was obtained from an elderly man with acute or convalescent COVID-19. The CDR3 region has the DNA TGTGCCAGCAGCTTAGAAGGGACAGCCAATTCACCCCTCCACTTT. Amino acid sequence: CASSLEGTANSPLHF.